Reported below is one TCR beta chain. In this sample, this clone turned up a few times. What this receptor recognizes is not known. No base quality values were provided; no much bigger clone lies one nucleotide off. Libraries were prepared through the immunoSEQ multiplex PCR assay. The multiplex PCR relied on a mix of 60 forward primers for TCR Vbeta segments and 13 reverse primers for TCR Jbeta segments. A multiplex PCR assay on genomic DNA amplified the CDR3 region of rearranged TCR beta genes. The Illumina HiSeq System was used to sequence the amplified TCR beta libraries as 87-base-pair reads. The study's own analysis went as follows. A later analysis counted about 82 million unique TCR beta chains across the 550 to 700 repertoires, and some 11 million of these chains were shared by at least two donors. Raw reads were error-corrected and collapsed into unique sequences with a nearest-neighbor algorithm that merged closely related sequences to remove PCR and sequencing errors. Alignment of CDR3 sequences to IMGT reference sequences was used to assign V, D and J gene segments. For a sequence to be retained, a match of at least six nucleotides to both a V gene segment and a J gene segment was required. A rearrangement was called productive if the CDR3 had no stop codons and remained in frame with V and J, and every other rearrangement was called non-productive. Following IMGT convention, CDR3 was defined as the stretch from the second conserved V-encoded cysteine to the conserved J-encoded phenylalanine. The earlier analysis of some 550 of the donors excluded any sequence lacking an unambiguous match to a single V gene segment. In an earlier analysis of roughly 500 of the donors, V segments were called functional above 56.7% productive rearrangements and were called segregating when the between-donor standard deviation exceeded 5%. A statistical classification framework was built for diagnosing cytomegalovirus status from the catalog of TCR beta chain sequences. In a later analysis, V and J genes were assigned by comparing TCR nucleotide sequences against IMGT/GENE-DB human TR gene sequences. Using the TCRdist pipeline, a later analysis assigned CDR3 sequences along with most-parsimonious VDJ recombination scenarios. In a later analysis, each TCR beta chain was defined by its CDR3 amino acid sequence together with its V-gene family, and reads without a unique V-gene family were excluded. A later analysis removed 600 or so highly shared, low-generation-probability nucleotide sequences to deal with suspected cross-contamination and a sequencing artifact. For each public chain, a later analysis derived a clonal expansion index from normalized ranks of inferred template counts within each repertoire. In a later analysis, generation probabilities were computed using a VDJ recombination model fitted to out-of-frame rearrangements, and the results were checked against IGoR. In a later analysis, hypergeometric tests were used to score TCR-TCR, TCR-HLA and TCR-CMV co-occurrence, with a repertoire-size bias correction applied to TCR pairs. In a later analysis, false discovery rates were estimated by permuting HLA or CMV assignments 20 times. A later analysis grouped co-occurring TCRs with DBSCAN, adding TCRdist sequence similarity when clustering within HLA-allele-positive subsets. Repertoires with fewer than 30,000 or more than 120,000 public chains were left out of co-occurrence clustering, as were about 5 repertoires with anomalous nucleotide sharing. TCRdb holds this immuneACCESS table with in-frame rearrangements only. Some clones are missing; in checked studies, unresolved V genes explain under half, and the rest has no known cause. V and J calls and clone size are given by that table; D and trimming were obtained from the DNA. This sample has roughly 100,000 clones in its table, and around 63% of those were observed once. The ten top clones hold 4.8% of the sample.

These data originate in a study of cytomegalovirus exposure and HLA in healthy donors (dated by TCRdb to the late 2010s). About the study as a whole: In an earlier analysis of under 750 of the donors, 250 to 350 Gb of sequence data and 120 million or so unique TCR beta sequences from 150 million to 200 million T cells were reported. Approximately 300 gigabases of sequencing data and around 85 million unique TCR sequences made up an early release that covered 640 HLA-typed donors. Among the roughly 400 genotyped donors, around 79% belonged to the genetic ancestry cluster associated with self-reported Caucasian donors. The aim of the study was to test whether cataloging public T cell receptors could identify signatures of past pathogen exposure. The study profiled the T cell repertoires of under 850 subjects by immunosequencing and related them to cytomegalovirus serostatus. Besides the first cohort of about 730 subjects, a separate validation cohort made up of 120 different subjects was used. To predict cytomegalovirus infection status, the study combined high-throughput TCR immunosequencing, statistical association of individual TCRs with disease status, and machine learning. To study patterns of TCR occurrence, a later analysis re-analyzed previously published TCR beta repertoires from 650 to 750 donors and added high-resolution HLA genotyping. Rather than using new phenotypic data, the later analysis identified candidate immune exposures from TCR beta sequences and from how often those sequences occurred across donors. To decide whether each TCR beta V gene segment behaved as functional or pseudogenic, an earlier analysis of approximately 620 of the donors relied on high-throughput TCR beta sequencing. Alongside the repertoire data, information on donor age, sex, ethnicity and CMV serostatus was compiled. A later genetic analysis took genome-wide SNP genotypes for about 65% of the 666 donors and used that subset as a discovery cohort. All discovery cohort repertoires had been generated on a single sequencing platform. Both class I and class II loci were covered by HLA typing, at four-digit resolution. Typing coverage differed by locus: A, B, C, DRB1 and DQB1 were typed in roughly 620-630 donors, DQA1 in about 560, DPA1 in over 600, and DPB1 in around 490. Because of strong linkage in the cohort, four or five DR-DQ haplotypes were treated as single units for association and clustering. Among some 400 genotyped donors of the cohort, an average of about 220,000 unique TCR beta nucleotide sequences was sequenced per donor, of which roughly 17% were non-productive. The research as a whole found: In a later analysis, HLA-associated TCR beta chains showed more clonal expansion and lower generation probabilities than non-associated chains that were equally common. Fewer than 20 rarely observed V segments, including chromosome 9 orphons, were excluded from the earlier analysis of approximately 600 of the donors because counts were too low. A total of 150 to 200 TCR beta chains were listed by the study as associated with cytomegalovirus. The 87-base-pair reads could not distinguish some IMGT-functional V segments, including TRBV6-2 and TRBV6-3, so those segments were excluded. In an earlier analysis of 450 to 750 of the donors, most TCR beta V segments appeared in productive rearrangements about 87% or about 30% of the time, broadly matching IMGT annotations. Because some donors lacked HLA typing at each locus, the association tests relied only on the typed subset. The only immune exposure information available for the cohort was CMV serostatus. According to a later analysis, TCR association rates differed among HLA loci, with DRB1 alleles showing the most associated TCRs and HLA-C alleles showing the fewest. Several of the top co-occurrence clusters appeared to be linked to parvovirus B19, influenza, CMV and Epstein-Barr virus, according to a later analysis. A further reported finding was that TCR beta sequences accurately predicted the HLA-A and HLA-B alleles for most subjects in the first cohort. According to a later analysis, most CMV-associated TCR beta chains appeared to be HLA-restricted, and the HLA associations seemed to be driven largely by CMV exposure. According to a later genetic analysis, donors in an Asian-associated ancestry cluster had fewer N-insertions in productive TCRs than the approximately 710-donor mean. This cohort had only TCR beta chains sequenced, and the lack of alpha or paired-chain data limited which features could be detected. Most TCR sequences were observed very rarely across donors, whereas some public TCRs were present in many individuals. The classifier was reported to diagnose cytomegalovirus status with high specificity and sensitivity in both the original and validation cohorts. Assigning TCR associations to individual alleles was difficult when HLA alleles, especially DR and DQ, strongly co-occurred. A cluster of highly shared sequence variants was judged likely to represent a technical artifact of the sequencing pipeline. Correlated functional status among segregating V segments might be attributable to linkage disequilibrium, but an unknown experimental factor could not be ruled out. The authors suggested that the approach could potentially be extended to other disease states and immunological phenotypes. An association between a missense DCLRE1C variant and V-gene and J-gene trimming of TCR beta chains was found in a later genetic analysis and replicated in an independent cohort. Presence/absence analyses assumed roughly uniform sequencing depth across donors, an assumption that may not hold. A later analysis associated 15,000 to 20,000 TCR beta sequences with specific HLA alleles at a false discovery rate of 0.05. A few of the identified cytomegalovirus-associated TCR beta chains were confirmed in vitro to be specific for cytomegalovirus antigens.

The germline V gene specifies MRHNA as CDR1 and SNTAGT as CDR2. The CDR3 measures 14 amino acids from cysteine to phenylalanine. Of all the DNA, just the CDR3 is kept, 42 bases in frame from base 1. Trimmed from V: 4 bases; trimmed from J: 6 bases; junction bases lacking a gene match: 0. The cohort comprised fewer than 700 healthy bone marrow donors. All cohort members were sampled while nominally healthy, although unrecorded immune exposures were likely present. Of the roughly 700 cohort members, around 300 had a positive CMV serostatus and just over 350 had a negative one, while no CMV serostatus was recorded for the donor. Every donor gave a peripheral blood sample, and the peripheral blood mononuclear cells from that sample were used for TCR beta sequencing. Genomic DNA was extracted from the blood cell samples with the Qiagen DNeasy Blood Extraction Kit.

The sample taken for sequencing was PBMCs. The TCR comes from a human donor in good health. The rearranged segments are TRBV6-4 and TRBJ2-1, with TRBD2 identical over 13 junction bases. The CDR3 protein: CASSGTSGSNEQFF. The nucleotides read TGTGCCAGCAGTGGGACTAGCGGGAGCAATGAGCAGTTCTTC.